A single sample gave rise to the 2 T cell receptor beta chains below, sequenced in a study of CD8 T cells in Susac syndrome. Reverse transcription of about 0.5 to 1 ug RNA used random hexamers. TCRdb redid the calling of the immunoSEQ multiplex PCR reads with MiXCR, one entry per CDR3 protein. The sample lists about 130,000 distinct CDR3 sequences, around 93% seen once, with approximately 0.17% in the top ten. The sequenced sample consisted of CD8+ T cells from PBMCs. Every receptor here comes from a human donor with Susac syndrome.

The gene calls are TRBV6-6 and TRBJ2-1, with D unclear. This CDR3 is 14 amino acids long. CDR1 and CDR2 from the germline V gene are MNHNY and SVGAGI (reference sequence). Trimming left V 7 bases short and J 3 bases short, with 13 bases between. The CDR3 sequence: CASIDPGGYNEQFF. In DNA form, the CDR3 reads TGTGCCAGCATCGACCCGGGTGGCTACAATGAGCAGTTCTTC.

The chain joins TRBV27 to TRBJ2-7; a weak D match, TRBD2 (5 bases). V was pared by 4 bases and J by 5 bases, with 9 bases between. CDR1 is MNHEY and CDR2 is SMNVEV in the germline V gene (reference sequence). The CDR3 runs to 12 residues. The CDR3 here is CASSWRGNEQYF. The CDR3 coding sequence is TGTGCCAGCAGTTGGAGAGGGAACGAGCAGTACTTC.